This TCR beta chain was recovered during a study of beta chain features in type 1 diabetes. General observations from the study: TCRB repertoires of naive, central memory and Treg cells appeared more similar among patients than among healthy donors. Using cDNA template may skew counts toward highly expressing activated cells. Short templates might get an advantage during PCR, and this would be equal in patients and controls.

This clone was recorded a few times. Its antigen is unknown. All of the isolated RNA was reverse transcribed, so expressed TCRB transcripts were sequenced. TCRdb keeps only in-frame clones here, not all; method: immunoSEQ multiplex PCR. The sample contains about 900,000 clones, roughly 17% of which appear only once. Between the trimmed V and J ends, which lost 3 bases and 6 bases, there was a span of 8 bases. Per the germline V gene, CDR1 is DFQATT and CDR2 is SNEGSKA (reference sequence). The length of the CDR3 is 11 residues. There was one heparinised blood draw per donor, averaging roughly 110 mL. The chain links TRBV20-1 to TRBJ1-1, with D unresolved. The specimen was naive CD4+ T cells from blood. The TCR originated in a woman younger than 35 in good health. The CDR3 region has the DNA TGCAGTGCTAGGGGGAAGCCTGAAGCTTTCTTT. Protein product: CSARGKPEAFF.